The present T cell receptor (beta chain) was sequenced within a study of identifying expanded T cells in peripheral blood (dated by TCRdb to about 2019). For the wider study: Separate aliquots of the same genomic DNA pool were sequenced to produce technical replicates, and four replicates were compared in pairs. The investigation overall reported the following: The beta-binomial model significantly reduced the number of clones called differentially abundant and the false-positive rate across all healthy-donor time intervals. It was expected by the authors that biological variance in healthy repertoires might increase further over much longer intervals, such as months to years. Approximately 1.2 differentially abundant clones were flagged by the binomial model between technical replicates, whereas about 15 and 18 were flagged over approximately two weeks and four weeks, respectively. For all healthy donors, the variance in clone template counts between two-week samples rose significantly as total template count increased.

Inclusive of the bounding cysteine and phenylalanine, the CDR3 is 14 residues long. Kept here is only the CDR3 DNA, which spans 42 bases and is read in frame from base 1. From a lookup of the germline V gene (reference sequence), CDR1 and CDR2 are SGHNT and YYREEE. V lost 7 bases and J lost 0 bases; the stretch between them is 12 bases long. On this clone: Its antigen has not been determined. Base quality data are lacking; no much larger clone is found one base away.

TCRbeta CDR3 regions were profiled by bias-controlled multiplex PCR amplification of genomic DNA with the immunoSEQ Assay. The authors' analysis ran thus. To quantify the absolute abundance of each unique TCRbeta CDR3 region, the sequences were collapsed and filtered. Differential abundance was assessed using a binomial (Fisher-equivalent) model and a beta-binomial model in which time-dependent variance fitted from healthy donors was added. Any clone with fewer than 5 combined templates was excluded, and a clone was called differentially abundant if its Benjamini-Hochberg FDR was below 0.01. The form v = (b*log(k)+a)^2 was used to model beta-binomial variance as a function of total template count across the two samples. Held by TCRdb, this immuneACCESS table contains in-frame sequences only and omits some clones. Under half of the omission traces to an unresolved V gene where checked; the cause of the rest is unknown. V, J and clone size are taken as reported in that table, and D and trimming were inferred from the DNA itself. This sample holds under 130,000 clones; around 89% were observed only once. The ten most abundant clones make up about 17% of the sample.

During the collection period, no infections or other immune events were recorded for the healthy donors. Healthy-donor blood repertoires served as a training cohort to calibrate time-dependent variance in a beta-binomial model of T-cell clone differential abundance. There were around ten healthy donors in the training cohort, of whom 3 were female and 7 were male. Donor ages ranged from 29 to 64 years, with an average of about 41 years. Whole blood from each healthy donor was obtained from a commercial supplier and was collected at three time points roughly 13 days apart. Genomic DNA was extracted from unsorted whole blood for immunosequencing.

The receptor was derived from a person aged 18 to 75 in good health. Sequencing used blood. The chain was built from TRBV5-4 and TRBJ2-3; the D call is possibly TRBD1 or TRBD2, each sharing 5 bases. CDR3 region: CASGGVTSTDTQYF. The DNA reads TGTGCCAGCGGGGGAGTAACTAGCACAGATACGCAGTATTTT. With the rest looked up from the reference TRBV5-4 and TRBJ2-3 genes rather than sequenced, the full variable domain is ETGVTQSPTHLIKTRGQQVTLRCSSQSGHNTVSWYQQALGQGPQFIFQYYREEENGRGNFPPRFSGLQFPNYSSELNVNALELDDSALYLCASGGVTSTDTQYFGPGTRLTVL.